These 6 T cell receptor beta chains were sequenced from one sample in a study of blood T cell repertoires in COVID-19. TCRdb's copy holds only in-frame clones and misses some; the assay was immunoSEQ multiplex PCR. The sample contains hundreds of thousands of clones, over 75% of which appear only once. Sequenced material: PBMCs or T cells enriched from blood (not recorded which). Receptor source: a woman aged 30 to 39 who had recovered from COVID-19.

This clone was detected once. This sequence joins TRBV4-2 and TRBJ1-4, with D perhaps TRBD1 (6 bases). This CDR3 is 14 amino acids long. Trimming left V 4 bases short and J 7 bases short, with 13 bases between. CDR1 is LGHNA and CDR2 is YNFKEQ in the germline V gene. The CDR3 DNA reads as TGTGCCAGCAGCCGGACAGCTAAAGGTGAAAAACTGTTTTTT. As protein: CASSRTAKGEKLFF.

This clone was picked up one time. The chain couples TRBV30 to TRBJ1-3; 9 nucleotides agree with TRBD1. V lost 3 bases and J lost 5; bases outside the gene matches: 2. The CDR3 length is 13 residues. CDR1 GTSNPN and CDR2 SVGIG come from the germline V gene (reference sequence). CDR3 residues: CAWSGTGRNTIYF. CDR3 sequence (DNA): TGTGCCTGGAGCGGGACAGGGAGAAACACCATATATTTT.

The chain combines TRBV2 with TRBJ1-5; the D gene is possibly TRBD1 (5 bases). Trimming cost V 8 bases and J 0 bases, with 14 bases left between them. CDR1 is SNHLY, CDR2 FYNNEI, per germline. The CDR3 is made up of 15 amino acids. CDR3 amino acids: CASVGAGPSNQPQHF. The CDR3 DNA follows: TGTGCCAGCGTGGGTGCGGGGCCTAGCAATCAGCCCCAGCATTTT.

This clone was detected only a few times. The rearrangement links TRBV6-1 to TRBJ1-2; D not resolved. The CDR3 extends over 12 amino acids. Germline assignment: CDR1 MNHNS and CDR2 SASEGT. V shed 1 base and J shed 10 bases, with 10 bases lying between them. The CDR3 nucleotides read TGTGCCAGCAGTGAAGTCCGGGTTGTCTACACCTTC. Its protein is CASSEVRVVYTF.

The chain uses TRBV28 and TRBJ2-1; 10 nucleotides align to TRBD1. Germline CDR1 and CDR2: MDHEN and SYDVKM. The CDR3 spans 17 residues. With V trimmed by 4 bases and J by 4 bases, 10 bases remained unmatched. This CDR3 is CASSSGPGQGRYNEQFF. DNA for the CDR3: TGTGCCAGCAGTTCGGGCCCGGGACAGGGGAGGTACAATGAGCAGTTCTTC.

This chain connects TRBV27 to TRBJ2-1; 11 positions match TRBD2. The trim removed 6 bases at V and 3 bases at J, leaving 7 bases unmatched. CDR1 and CDR2 from the germline V gene are MNHEY and SMNVEV (reference sequence). CDR3 length: 16 residues. Written as DNA, the CDR3 is TGTGCCAGCAGAACTAAGGGACTAGCGGTCTACAATGAGCAGTTCTTC. Protein: CASRTKGLAVYNEQFF.